A selection of T cell receptor beta chains follows, all from one sample in a study of cytomegalovirus exposure and HLA in healthy donors. Assay: immunoSEQ multiplex PCR; the TCRdb copy retains only in-frame clones and omits some. In the table there are under 150,000 clones, 79% of which are singletons. The sequencing input was PBMCs. The receptors come from a man younger than 30 in good health and CMV-seronegative. CDR3s include the opening cysteine and the closing phenylalanine or tryptophan. A D gene is named only where the DNA matches it firmly. The listing skips clone size in some rows; elsewhere it reads once, few, many or a size class.

NA	TRBV5-1	TRBJ2-3	NA	CASSLASGVSDTQYF	TGCGCCAGCAGCTTGGCGTCGGGGGTCTCAGATACGCAGTATTTT
NA	TRBV7-9	TRBJ2-5	TRBD1	CASSLGTGFMGPQETQYF	TGTGCCAGCAGCTTAGGGACAGGGTTCATGGGGCCCCAAGAGACCCAGTACTTC
NA	TRBV5-4	TRBJ2-1	TRBD2	CASSPATSGYNEQFF	TGTGCCAGCAGCCCGGCGACTAGCGGGTACAATGAGCAGTTCTTC
NA	TRBV5-6	TRBJ1-1	TRBD1	CASSPGQGAAFF	TGTGCCAGCAGTCCCGGACAGGGGGCAGCTTTCTTT
once	TRBV30	TRBJ1-5	NA	CAWSVLMAAGQSDQPQHF	TGTGCCTGGAGTGTACTGATGGCGGCAGGGCAAAGCGATCAGCCCCAGCATTTT
once	TRBV4-3	TRBJ2-7	TRBD2	CASSQDTSGSKWDYEQYF	TGCGCCAGCAGCCAAGATACTAGCGGGAGTAAGTGGGACTACGAGCAGTACTTC
NA	TRBV2	TRBJ2-1	TRBD2	CASSVESGRAVEQFF	TGTGCCAGCAGTGTTGAGAGCGGGAGGGCCGTTGAGCAGTTCTTC
few	TRBV30	TRBJ1-1	NA	CAWSVIPGEINAEAFF	TGTGCCTGGAGTGTAATTCCAGGGGAAATTAACGCTGAAGCTTTCTTT
NA	TRBV20-1	TRBJ2-5	NA	CSAPRTETQYF	TGCAGTGCTCCCAGAACGGAGACCCAGTACTTC
NA	TRBV27	TRBJ2-7	TRBD1	CASSLSPIGQGVSYEQYF	TGTGCCAGCAGTTTAAGCCCTATCGGACAGGGGGTCAGCTACGAGCAGTACTTC
NA	TRBV2	TRBJ2-5	NA	CASSDDSQETQYF	TGTGCCAGCAGTGATGACAGCCAAGAGACCCAGTACTTC
NA	TRBV12-5	TRBJ1-2	NA	CASGFPVPYGYTF	TGTGCTAGTGGTTTCCCCGTCCCCTATGGCTACACCTTC
NA	TRBV10-3	TRBJ2-1	TRBD2	CAISGTSGRRYNEQFF	TGTGCCATCAGCGGGACTAGCGGGAGGCGGTACAATGAGCAGTTCTTC
NA	TRBV11-1	TRBJ2-3	TRBD2	CASSLSGLAEVYTDTQYF	TGTGCCAGCAGCTTATCGGGACTAGCGGAGGTATACACAGATACGCAGTATTTT
NA	TRBV4-1	TRBJ1-2	TRBD1	CASSQPGQGRNYGYTF	TGCGCCAGCAGCCAACCCGGACAGGGGCGTAACTATGGCTACACCTTC
NA	TRBV13	TRBJ2-1	TRBD1	CASSVLPGQGINEQFF	TGTGCCAGCAGCGTATTACCGGGACAGGGGATCAATGAGCAGTTCTTC
NA	TRBV7-9	TRBJ2-3	NA	CASSLGRDTDTQYF	TGTGCCAGCAGCTTAGGCAGGGACACAGATACGCAGTATTTT
few	TRBV19	TRBJ1-1	NA	CASRKEGTEAFF	TGTGCCAGCAGGAAGGAGGGAACTGAAGCTTTCTTT
NA	TRBV2	TRBJ2-1	NA	CASSEDRVVEFF	TGTGCCAGCAGTGAAGATCGCGTAGTAGAGTTCTTC
NA	TRBV30	TRBJ1-4	NA	CAWSVLGGDNEKLFF	TGTGCCTGGAGTGTTCTTGGGGGCGACAATGAAAAACTGTTTTTT
NA	TRBV2	TRBJ1-2	TRBD1	CASSATGGNHYGYTF	TGTGCCAGCAGTGCAACAGGGGGTAATCACTATGGCTACACCTTC
NA	TRBV5-1	TRBJ2-2	TRBD2	CASSLRGLAGGRTGELFF	TGCGCCAGCAGCTTGAGGGGACTAGCGGGAGGTCGAACCGGGGAGCTGTTTTTT
NA	TRBV7-9	TRBJ2-5	NA	CASSLTGDGQYF	TGTGCCAGCAGCTTAACGGGGGATGGGCAGTACTTC
once	TRBV27	TRBJ1-1	NA	CASSLYRPGDLNTEAFF	TGTGCCAGCAGTTTATACCGCCCGGGGGATTTGAACACTGAAGCTTTCTTT
NA	TRBV7-2	TRBJ2-1	NA	CASSRGLTTYNEQFF	TGTGCCAGCAGCCGAGGGTTAACCACCTACAATGAGCAGTTCTTC
NA	TRBV18	TRBJ2-3	NA	CASSPWKGAGTDTQYF	TGTGCCAGCTCACCCTGGAAGGGAGCAGGCACAGATACGCAGTATTTT
NA	TRBV11-3	TRBJ2-2	TRBD2	CASSLAGTNTGELFF	TGTGCCAGCTCTTTAGCGGGGACGAACACCGGGGAGCTGTTTTTT
few	TRBV2	TRBJ1-2	NA	CATRLRSGGSYGYTF	TGTGCCACCCGCCTGCGGTCGGGGGGATCTTATGGCTACACCTTC
NA	TRBV5-1	TRBJ2-3	TRBD2	CASRWTSGSPKLGDTQYF	TGCGCCAGCAGGTGGACTAGCGGGAGCCCCAAGCTGGGAGATACGCAGTATTTT
NA	TRBV27	TRBJ1-6	NA	CASSLQGSPYSPLHF	TGTGCCAGCAGTTTACAGGGCAGCCCTTATTCACCCCTCCACTTT
NA	TRBV19	TRBJ2-5	TRBD2	CASSWSGGTQETQYF	TGTGCCAGTAGTTGGTCGGGAGGAACCCAAGAGACCCAGTACTTC
few	TRBV7-7	TRBJ2-3	TRBD1	CASSPIPGQGSRTDTQYF	TGTGCTAGCAGCCCGATACCGGGACAGGGAAGTCGCACAGATACGCAGTATTTT
NA	TRBV6-6	TRBJ2-2	NA	CASGADTGELFF	TGTGCCTCAGGGGCGGACACCGGGGAGCTGTTTTTT
NA	TRBV27	TRBJ2-1	TRBD2	CASSLVPGLAGDEQFF	TGTGCCAGCAGTCTCGTGCCGGGACTAGCGGGCGATGAGCAGTTCTTC
NA	TRBV7-9	TRBJ2-2	TRBD1	CASSLQGIPGELFF	TGTGCCAGCAGCCTACAGGGGATTCCCGGGGAGCTGTTTTTT
NA	TRBV2	TRBJ2-2	TRBD1	CAGGQNPNTGELFF	TGTGCCGGGGGACAGAATCCGAACACCGGGGAGCTGTTTTTT
once	TRBV7-9	TRBJ2-5	TRBD1	CASSARQGRETQYF	TGTGCCAGCAGCGCTAGACAGGGAAGAGAGACCCAGTACTTC
NA	TRBV6-5	TRBJ1-2	TRBD1	CASTWTGSNYGYTF	TGTGCCAGCACTTGGACAGGGTCTAACTATGGCTACACCTTC
NA	TRBV10-3	TRBJ1-1	NA	CAISESQDLNTEAFF	TGTGCCATCAGTGAGTCACAGGATCTGAACACTGAAGCTTTCTTT
NA	TRBV6-1	TRBJ1-1	NA	CASKTGFKDTEAFF	TGTGCCAGCAAAACAGGTTTTAAGGACACTGAAGCTTTCTTT
NA	TRBV6-4	TRBJ2-2	TRBD2	CASSDSPGGRGTGELFF	TGTGCCAGCAGTGACTCTCCTGGCGGGAGGGGCACCGGGGAGCTGTTTTTT
NA	TRBV30	TRBJ1-2	NA	CAWSVLGGGYTF	TGTGCCTGGAGTGTACTAGGGGGAGGCTACACCTTC
NA	TRBV5-5	TRBJ2-6	TRBD1	CASSLFDRAGANVLTF	TGTGCCAGCAGCTTGTTCGACAGGGCTGGGGCCAACGTCCTGACTTTC
few	TRBV27	TRBJ2-3	NA	CASQDTRYTDTQYF	TGTGCCAGCCAGGATACCCGGTACACAGATACGCAGTATTTT
once	TRBV4-2	TRBJ2-1	NA	CASRGQLGSYNEQFF	TGTGCCAGCAGGGGCCAGCTGGGCTCCTACAATGAGCAGTTCTTC
NA	TRBV5-1	TRBJ2-5	TRBD2	CASSLTSGGGETQYF	TGCGCCAGCAGCTTGACTAGCGGGGGGGGAGAGACCCAGTACTTC
NA	TRBV7-2	TRBJ1-2	TRBD1	CASTPPGTGGLGGYTF	TGTGCCAGCACCCCACCTGGGACAGGGGGCCTTGGTGGCTACACCTTC
NA	TRBV5-1	TRBJ2-3	TRBD2	CASSLVPGGSSDTQYF	TGCGCCAGCAGCTTGGTCCCTGGCGGGAGTTCAGATACGCAGTATTTT
NA	TRBV10-3	TRBJ2-2	NA	CAISPTGGELFF	TGTGCCATCAGTCCGACGGGGGGGGAGCTGTTTTTT